Listed here are 11 T cell receptor beta chains from one sample, sequenced in a study of blood T cell repertoires in COVID-19. Profiling relied on immunoSEQ multiplex PCR, and the TCRdb table lists in-frame clones only, not all of them. This table has under 200,000 clones, approximately 87% appearing once. The material sequenced was peripheral blood. These receptors were obtained from a man younger than 35 with active or convalescent COVID-19.

The V gene is TRBV29-1, the J gene TRBJ1-2; unclear D gene. The CDR3 covers 14 residues. V was shortened by 7 bases and J by 8 bases, with 23 bases between the two germline ends. Germline assignment: CDR1 SQVTM and CDR2 ANQGSEA. The CDR3 loop reads CSAGEGTITGGYTF. The CDR3, as DNA: TGCAGCGCCGGTGAGGGAACTATCACCGGGGGCTACACCTTC. The whole variable domain, remainder taken from reference TRBV29-1 and TRBJ1-2, is SAVISQKPSRDICQRGTSLTIQCQVDSQVTMMFWYRQQPGQSLTLIATANQGSEATYESGFVIDKFPISRPNLTFSTLTVSNMSPEDSSIYLCSAGEGTITGGYTFGSGTRLTVV.

This sequence joins TRBV7-6 and TRBJ2-7; 12 bases map to TRBD2. Germline lookup yields CDR1 SGHVS and CDR2 FNYEAQ. With 0 bases clipped from V and 3 bases from J, the junction kept 15 bases outside the gene matches. The CDR3 consists of 20 residues. The CDR3 DNA is TGTGCCAGCAGCTTAGCTACCCTAGCGGGAGGGCTTCTCGTGCACTACGAGCAGTACTTC. Protein product: CASSLATLAGGLLVHYEQYF.

The chain has TRBV7-8 and TRBJ1-1; a possible D gene is TRBD1 (6 bases). Between the trimmed V and J ends, which lost 4 bases and 1 base, there was a span of 16 bases. The CDR3 has 16 residues. The germline V gene encodes CDR1 SGHVS and CDR2 FQNEAQ. For the CDR3, the DNA is TGTGCCAGCAGCTCAAGGCCTAGAGGGGGGAACACTGAAGCTTTCTTT. Its protein product is CASSSRPRGGNTEAFF.

This clone is a singleton in its sample. The rearrangement links TRBV2 to TRBJ1-2; 8 nucleotides align to TRBD1. Germline values: CDR1 SNHLY, CDR2 FYNNEI. V was clipped by 7 bases and J by 3 bases; unmatched bases: 4. This CDR3 spans 13 amino acids. CDR3 residues: CASTLTGDYGYTF. CDR3 DNA sequence: TGTGCCAGCACTCTGACAGGGGACTATGGCTACACCTTC.

The CDR3 protein is CASSDSPGYNEQFF. Written as DNA, the CDR3 is TGTGCCAGCAGTGACTCGCCAGGGTACAATGAGCAGTTCTTC. V gene TRBV6-4 combines with J gene TRBJ2-1; a possible D gene is TRBD1 (5 bases). The ends were cut back, 0 bases at V and 4 bases at J, with 7 bases in the middle. CDR1 and CDR2 from the germline V gene are MRHNA and SNTAGT. The CDR3 runs 14 residues.

This chain joins TRBV19 and TRBJ2-5, with unresolved D. The V end was cut by 1 base, the J end by 1 base, with 7 bases between. The CDR3 consists of 14 residues. Germline assignment: CDR1 LNHDA and CDR2 SQIVND (reference sequence). The CDR3 protein is CASSIGASQETQYF. CDR3 nucleotide sequence: TGTGCCAGTAGTATAGGCGCTTCCCAAGAGACCCAGTACTTC.

The rearrangement joins TRBV19 to TRBJ2-1, with D maybe TRBD2 (6 bases). Germline V lookup: CDR1 LNHDA, CDR2 SQIVND (reference sequence). CDR3 length equals 12 residues. Trimming removed 9 bases at V and 7 bases at J, with 13 bases between. CDR3: CASRRAFNEQFF. The CDR3 nucleotides are TGTGCCAGCAGGAGGGCGTTTAATGAGCAGTTCTTC.

The chain links TRBV24-1 to TRBJ2-1, with D possibly TRBD1 on 6 matching bases. The germline CDR1 and CDR2 sequences are KGHDR and SFDVKD. This CDR3 is 13 amino acids long. Trimming shortened V by 4 bases and J by 12 bases, and 15 bases separated the two germline ends. CDR3 residues: CATSDLDSFGQFF. The DNA of the CDR3 is TGTGCCACCAGTGACCTGGACAGTTTCGGGCAGTTCTTC.

V and J are TRBV14 and TRBJ2-6; D may be TRBD1 (5 bases). CDR3 size: 17 residues. Germline V CDR1 and CDR2: SGHDN, FVKESK. V was shortened by 0 bases and J by 0 bases, with 9 bases between the two germline ends. CDR3 DNA: TGTGCCAGCAGCCAAGATCCAGGGCTCTCTGGGGCCAACGTCCTGACTTTC. Residues: CASSQDPGLSGANVLTF.

The chain carries TRBV27 and TRBJ1-1; 9 nucleotides match TRBD1. The germline CDR1 and CDR2 sequences are MNHEY and SMNVEV (reference sequence). The CDR3 runs 16 residues. Trimming took 0 bases from V and 2 from J; bases not matched to a gene: 4. CDR3 coding DNA: TGTGCCAGCAGTTTATCGACAGGGGGATTCAACACTGAAGCTTTCTTT. Its translation: CASSLSTGGFNTEAFF.

V and J are TRBV6-5 and TRBJ2-7; TRBD2 agrees at 8 bases. Germline lookup yields CDR1 MNHEY and CDR2 SVGAGI. J gave up 2 bases and V 6 bases, and 3 bases lay outside the gene matches. CDR3 size: 13 residues. As DNA, the CDR3 is TGTGCCAGCAGATTTAGCGGGGCCTACGAGCAGTACTTC. It translates to CASRFSGAYEQYF.